This T cell receptor (beta chain) was profiled in a study of blood T cell repertoires in COVID-19. The CDR3 has 17 residues. The ends were cut back, 7 bases at V and 0 bases at J, with 20 bases in the middle. Germline CDR1 reads KGHDR; CDR2 reads SFDVKD. Here immunoSEQ multiplex PCR was the method, and the copy in TCRdb shows in-frame clones only, minus some. The sample includes about 320,000 clones, roughly 90% seen only once; the top ten take roughly 2.5%. The V gene is TRBV24-1, the J gene TRBJ1-2; no clear D. Sequencing used PBMCs or T cells enriched from blood (not recorded which). The sequence was obtained from a man aged 55 to 70 who had recovered from COVID-19. The CDR3 here is CATRSGRGSLANYGYTF. CDR3 coding DNA: TGTGCCACCAGGTCGGGCCGGGGTTCTCTTGCTAACTATGGCTACACCTTC.